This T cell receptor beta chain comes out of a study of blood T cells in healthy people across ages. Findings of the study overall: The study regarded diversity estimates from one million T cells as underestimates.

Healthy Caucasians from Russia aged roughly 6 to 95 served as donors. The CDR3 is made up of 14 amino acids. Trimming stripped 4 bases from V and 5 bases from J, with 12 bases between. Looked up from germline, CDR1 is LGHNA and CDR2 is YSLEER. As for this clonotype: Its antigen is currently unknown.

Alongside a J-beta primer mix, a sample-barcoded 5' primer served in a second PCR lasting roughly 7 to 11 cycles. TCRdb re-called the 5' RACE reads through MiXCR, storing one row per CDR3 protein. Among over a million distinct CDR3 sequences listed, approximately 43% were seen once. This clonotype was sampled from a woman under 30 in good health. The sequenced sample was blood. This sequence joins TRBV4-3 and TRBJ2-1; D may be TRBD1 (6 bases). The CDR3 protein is CASSPVAGDNEQFF. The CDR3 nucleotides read TGCGCCAGCAGCCCCGTCGCAGGGGACAATGAGCAGTTCTTC.